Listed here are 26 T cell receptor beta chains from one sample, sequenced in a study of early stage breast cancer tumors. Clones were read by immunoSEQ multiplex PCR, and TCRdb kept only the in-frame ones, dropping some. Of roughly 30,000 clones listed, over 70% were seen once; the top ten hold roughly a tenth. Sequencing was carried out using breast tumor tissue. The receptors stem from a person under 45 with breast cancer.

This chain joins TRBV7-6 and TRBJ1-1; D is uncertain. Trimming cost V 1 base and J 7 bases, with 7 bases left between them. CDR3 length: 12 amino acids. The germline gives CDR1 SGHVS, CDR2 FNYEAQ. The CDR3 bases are TGTGCCAGCAGCTTAGGGGAGATTGAAGCTTTCTTT. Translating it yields CASSLGEIEAFF.

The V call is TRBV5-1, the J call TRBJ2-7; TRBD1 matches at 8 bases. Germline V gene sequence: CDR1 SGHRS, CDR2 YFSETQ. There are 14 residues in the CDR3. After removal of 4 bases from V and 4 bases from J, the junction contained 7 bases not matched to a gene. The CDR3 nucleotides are TGCGCCAGCAGCAAGGGACAGGAAACGTACGAGCAGTACTTC. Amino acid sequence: CASSKGQETYEQYF.

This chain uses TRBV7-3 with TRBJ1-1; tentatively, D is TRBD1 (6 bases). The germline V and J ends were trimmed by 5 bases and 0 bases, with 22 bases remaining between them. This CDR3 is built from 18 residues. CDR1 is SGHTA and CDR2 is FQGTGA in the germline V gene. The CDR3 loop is CASSPRGSQLIMNTEAFF. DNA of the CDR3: TGTGCCAGCAGCCCAAGGGGGTCACAGCTTATCATGAACACTGAAGCTTTCTTT.

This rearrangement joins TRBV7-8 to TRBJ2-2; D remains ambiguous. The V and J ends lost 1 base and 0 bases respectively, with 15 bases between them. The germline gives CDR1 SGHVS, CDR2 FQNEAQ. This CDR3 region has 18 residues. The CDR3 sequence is CASSLVTASGANTGELFF. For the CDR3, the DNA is TGTGCCAGCAGCTTAGTTACAGCCTCGGGCGCGAACACCGGGGAGCTGTTTTTT. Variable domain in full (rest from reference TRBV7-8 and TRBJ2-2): GAGVSQSPRYKVAKRGQDVALRCDPISGHVSLFWYQQALGQGPEFLTYFQNEAQLDKSGLPSDRFFAERPEGSVSTLKIQRTQQEDSAVYLCASSLVTASGANTGELFFGEGSRLTVL.

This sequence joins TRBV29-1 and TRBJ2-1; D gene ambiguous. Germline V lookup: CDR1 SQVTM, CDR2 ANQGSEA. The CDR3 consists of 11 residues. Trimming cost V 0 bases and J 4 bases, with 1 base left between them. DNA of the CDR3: TGCAGCGTTGAAGAGTACAATGAGCAGTTCTTC. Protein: CSVEEYNEQFF.

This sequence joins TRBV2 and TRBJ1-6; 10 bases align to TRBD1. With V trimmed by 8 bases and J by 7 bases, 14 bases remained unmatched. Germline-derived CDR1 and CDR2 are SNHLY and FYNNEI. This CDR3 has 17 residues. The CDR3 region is CASGDRGSSNGNSPLHF. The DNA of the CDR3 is TGTGCCAGCGGGGACAGGGGCTCAAGTAATGGGAATTCACCCCTCCACTTT.

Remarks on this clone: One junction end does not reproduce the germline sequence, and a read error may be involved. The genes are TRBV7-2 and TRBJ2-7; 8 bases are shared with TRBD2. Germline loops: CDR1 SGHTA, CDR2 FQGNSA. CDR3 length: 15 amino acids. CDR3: CASSQVPGLGYEQYF. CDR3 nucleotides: TGCGCCAGCAGCCAAGTTCCGGGACTAGGCTACGAGCAGTACTTC.

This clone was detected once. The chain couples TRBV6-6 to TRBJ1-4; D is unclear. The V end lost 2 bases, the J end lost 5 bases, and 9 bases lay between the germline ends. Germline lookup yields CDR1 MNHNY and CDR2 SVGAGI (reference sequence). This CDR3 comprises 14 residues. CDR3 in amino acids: CASSYGDSNEKLFF. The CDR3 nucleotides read TGTGCCAGCAGTTACGGAGATTCGAATGAAAAACTGTTTTTT.

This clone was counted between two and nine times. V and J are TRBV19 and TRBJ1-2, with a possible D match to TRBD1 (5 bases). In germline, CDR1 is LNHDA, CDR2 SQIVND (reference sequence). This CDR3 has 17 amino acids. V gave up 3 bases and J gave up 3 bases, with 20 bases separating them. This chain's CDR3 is CASSIIRACLPDYGYTF. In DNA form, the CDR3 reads TGTGCCAGTAGTATTATCAGGGCCTGCCTGCCCGACTATGGCTACACCTTC.

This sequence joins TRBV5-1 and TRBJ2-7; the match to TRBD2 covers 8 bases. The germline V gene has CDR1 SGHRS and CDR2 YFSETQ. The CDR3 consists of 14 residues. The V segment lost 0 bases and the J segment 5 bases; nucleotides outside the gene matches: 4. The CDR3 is CASSLGLAFNEQYF. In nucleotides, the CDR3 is TGCGCCAGCAGCTTGGGACTAGCGTTTAACGAGCAGTACTTC.

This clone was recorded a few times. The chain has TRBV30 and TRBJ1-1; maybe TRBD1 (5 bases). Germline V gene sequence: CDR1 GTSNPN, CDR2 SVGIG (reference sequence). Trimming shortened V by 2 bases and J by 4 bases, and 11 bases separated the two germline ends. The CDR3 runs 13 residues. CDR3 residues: CAWSTGTGTEAFF. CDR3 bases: TGTGCCTGGAGTACTGGGACGGGCACTGAAGCTTTCTTT.

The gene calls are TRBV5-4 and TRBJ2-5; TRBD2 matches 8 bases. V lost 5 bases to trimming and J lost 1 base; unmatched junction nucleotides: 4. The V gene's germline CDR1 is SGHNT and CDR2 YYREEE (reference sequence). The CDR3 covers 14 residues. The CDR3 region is CASRTGTSQETQYF. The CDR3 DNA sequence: TGTGCCAGCAGAACCGGGACTAGCCAAGAGACCCAGTACTTC.

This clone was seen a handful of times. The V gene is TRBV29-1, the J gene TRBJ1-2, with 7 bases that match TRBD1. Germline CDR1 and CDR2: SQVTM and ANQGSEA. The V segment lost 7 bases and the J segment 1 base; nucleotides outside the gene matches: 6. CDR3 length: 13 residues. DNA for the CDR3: TGCAGCGATACGGACAGGTTTAACTATGGCTACACCTTC. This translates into CSDTDRFNYGYTF.

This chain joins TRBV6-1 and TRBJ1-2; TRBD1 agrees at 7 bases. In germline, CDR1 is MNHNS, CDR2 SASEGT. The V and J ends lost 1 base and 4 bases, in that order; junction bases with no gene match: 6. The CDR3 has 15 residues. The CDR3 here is CASSEGYQGVYGYTF. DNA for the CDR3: TGTGCCAGCAGTGAAGGCTACCAGGGGGTCTATGGCTACACCTTC.

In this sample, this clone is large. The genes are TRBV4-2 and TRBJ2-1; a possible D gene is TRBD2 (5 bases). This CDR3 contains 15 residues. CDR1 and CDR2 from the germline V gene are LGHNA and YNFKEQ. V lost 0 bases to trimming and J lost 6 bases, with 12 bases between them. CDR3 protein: CASSQDRTETNEQFF. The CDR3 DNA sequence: TGTGCCAGCAGCCAAGATAGGACTGAGACCAATGAGCAGTTCTTC.

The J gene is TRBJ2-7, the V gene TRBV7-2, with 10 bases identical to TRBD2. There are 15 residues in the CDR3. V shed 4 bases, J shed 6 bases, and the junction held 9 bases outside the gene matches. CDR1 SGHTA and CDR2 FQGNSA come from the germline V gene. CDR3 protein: CASSSQAGGGSEQYF. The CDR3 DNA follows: TGTGCCAGCAGCTCACAAGCGGGAGGGGGGTCCGAGCAGTACTTC.

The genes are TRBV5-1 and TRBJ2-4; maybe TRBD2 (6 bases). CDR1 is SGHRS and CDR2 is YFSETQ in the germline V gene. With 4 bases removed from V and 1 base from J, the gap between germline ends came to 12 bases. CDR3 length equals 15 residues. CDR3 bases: TGCGCCAGCAGCACTAGCCCTACCGCCAAAAACATTCAGTACTTC. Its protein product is CASSTSPTAKNIQYF.

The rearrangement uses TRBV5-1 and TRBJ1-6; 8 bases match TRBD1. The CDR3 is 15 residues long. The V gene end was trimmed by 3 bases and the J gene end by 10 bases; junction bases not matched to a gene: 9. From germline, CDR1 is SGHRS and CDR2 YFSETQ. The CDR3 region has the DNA TGCGCCAGCAGCTCACTACAGGGGGAAGGATCACCCCTCCACTTT. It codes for CASSSLQGEGSPLHF.

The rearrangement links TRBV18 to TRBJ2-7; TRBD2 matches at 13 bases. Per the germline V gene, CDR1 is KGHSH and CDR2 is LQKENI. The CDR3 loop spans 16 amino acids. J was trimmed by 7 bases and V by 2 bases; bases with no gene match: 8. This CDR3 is CASSPERLAGGGEQYF. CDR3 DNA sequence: TGTGCCAGCTCACCAGAAAGACTAGCGGGAGGTGGTGAGCAGTACTTC.

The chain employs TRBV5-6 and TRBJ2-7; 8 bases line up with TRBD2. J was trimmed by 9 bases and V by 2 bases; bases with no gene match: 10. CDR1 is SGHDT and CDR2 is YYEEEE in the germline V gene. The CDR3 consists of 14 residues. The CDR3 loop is CASSFWTSTARQYF. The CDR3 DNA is TGTGCCAGCAGCTTTTGGACTAGCACCGCTCGGCAGTACTTC. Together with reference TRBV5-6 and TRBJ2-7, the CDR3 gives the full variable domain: DAGVTQSPTHLIKTRGQQVTLRCSPKSGHDTVSWYQQALGQGPQFIFQYYEEEERQRGNFPDRFSGHQFPNYSSELNVNALLLGDSALYLCASSFWTSTARQYFGPGTRLTVT.

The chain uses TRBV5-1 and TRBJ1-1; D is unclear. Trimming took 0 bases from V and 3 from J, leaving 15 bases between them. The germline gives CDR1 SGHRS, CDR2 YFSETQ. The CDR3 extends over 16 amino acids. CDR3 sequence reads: CASSLVKGAGHTEAFF. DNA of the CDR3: TGCGCCAGCAGCTTGGTAAAGGGCGCCGGGCACACTGAAGCTTTCTTT.

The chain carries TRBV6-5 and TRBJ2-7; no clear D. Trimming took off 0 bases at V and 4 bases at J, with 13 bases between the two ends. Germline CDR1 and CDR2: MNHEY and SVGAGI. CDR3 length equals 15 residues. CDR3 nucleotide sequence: TGTGCCAGCAGTTACTCCGTTACTTGGGTATACGAGCAGTACTTC. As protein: CASSYSVTWVYEQYF.

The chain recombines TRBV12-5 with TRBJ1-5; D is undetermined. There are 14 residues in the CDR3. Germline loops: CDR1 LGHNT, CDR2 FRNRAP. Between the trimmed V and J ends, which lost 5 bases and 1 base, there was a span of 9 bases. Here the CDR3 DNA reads TGTGCTAGTGGTCCCCGAGGGAGCAATCAGCCCCAGCATTTT. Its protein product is CASGPRGSNQPQHF.

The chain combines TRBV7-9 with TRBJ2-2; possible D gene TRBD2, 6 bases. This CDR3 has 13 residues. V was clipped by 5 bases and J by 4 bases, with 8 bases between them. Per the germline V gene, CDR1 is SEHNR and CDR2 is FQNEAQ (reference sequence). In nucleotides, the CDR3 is TGTGCCAGCAGCGTACTAGCCACCGGGGAGCTGTTTTTT. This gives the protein CASSVLATGELFF.

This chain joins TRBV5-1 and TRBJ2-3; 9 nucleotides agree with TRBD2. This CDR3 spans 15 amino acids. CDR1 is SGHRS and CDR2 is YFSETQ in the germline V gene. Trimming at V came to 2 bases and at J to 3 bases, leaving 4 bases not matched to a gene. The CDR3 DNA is TGCGCCAGCAGCTTCAGCACTAGCGGGACAGATACGCAGTATTTT. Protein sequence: CASSFSTSGTDTQYF.

The CDR3 reads CASSIMGAASTDTQYF. CDR3 DNA: TGTGCCAGTAGTATTATGGGGGCCGCATCTACAGATACGCAGTATTTT. V gene TRBV19 combines with J gene TRBJ2-3, with D perhaps TRBD1 (6 bases). CDR3 size: 16 residues. The V end was cut by 3 bases, the J end by 3 bases, with 16 bases between. Germline loops: CDR1 LNHDA, CDR2 SQIVND (reference sequence).